This T cell receptor beta chain is from a study of blood T cell repertoires in COVID-19. Overall study: T cells, B-cell-depleted T cells, or PBMCs supplied cDNA or gDNA.

Per the original data handling: Using reference gene primer amplification, nucleated cell counts were estimated. Sequenced by immunoSEQ multiplex PCR; TCRdb stores in-frame clones only, minus some. The V and J calls and clone size were taken over from that table, and D and trimming were inferred from the DNA. The profile shows 45,000 to 55,000 clones, about 86% of them singletons. This CDR3 has 15 residues. V was pared by 5 bases and J by 10 bases, with 18 bases between. Germline V gene sequence: CDR1 SGHTA, CDR2 FQGNSA. This receptor was obtained from an older man with active COVID-19. The chain employs TRBV7-2 and TRBJ1-6, with D possibly matching TRBD1 (5 bases). Sequencing was done on a sample of peripheral blood. The DNA of the CDR3 is TGTGCCAGCAGCCTCCTGCAGGGTATCGGCTCACCCCTCCACTTT. It translates to CASSLLQGIGSPLHF.